This is a list of T cell receptor beta chains from one sample in a study of T cell repertoires in cytomegalovirus infection. Using its own MiXCR run on the reads, TCRdb lists one record per CDR3 protein. This table holds about 310,000 distinct CDR3 sequences, approximately 8.9% found once. Input material: PBMCs. These receptors all come from a human donor in good health (CMV status not recorded). Some clones in this sample may be carry-over from other donors' samples. CDR3s include the opening cysteine and the closing phenylalanine or tryptophan. D genes are given only for firm matches. The size field reads once, few, many or a size class.

j_call: TRBJ2-2; clone_size: many; d_call: .; v_call: TRBV7-2; cdr3_nt: TGTGCCACCAACAAGAGGACAGCGAACACCGGGGAGCTGTTTTTT; cdr3_aa: CATNKRTANTGELFF
j_call: TRBJ1-1; clone_size: many; d_call: .; v_call: TRBV3-1; cdr3_nt: TGTGCCAGCAGCGGACTAACGCAGGGGTTTGCGGGTACTGAAGCTTTCTTT; cdr3_aa: CASSGLTQGFAGTEAFF
j_call: TRBJ2-3; clone_size: few; d_call: .; v_call: TRBV19; cdr3_nt: TGTGCCAGTAGCCCGCCCGGGTCTGGCACAGATACGCAGTATTTT; cdr3_aa: CASSPPGSGTDTQYF
j_call: TRBJ2-6; clone_size: many; d_call: .; v_call: TRBV6-2/TRBV6-3; cdr3_nt: TGTGCCAGCAGTTACAGAGGTAAACGGGGGGCCAACGTCCTGACTTTC; cdr3_aa: CASSYRGKRGANVLTF
j_call: TRBJ1-2; clone_size: many; d_call: .; v_call: TRBV28; cdr3_nt: TGTGCCAGCAGTAGTCCAGGACGGGGTTATGGCTACACCTTC; cdr3_aa: CASSSPGRGYGYTF
j_call: TRBJ1-1; clone_size: many; d_call: TRBD1; v_call: TRBV7-8; cdr3_nt: TGTGCCAGCAGCTTGAACCGGGACAGGGGTACTGAAGCTTTCTTT; cdr3_aa: CASSLNRDRGTEAFF
j_call: TRBJ2-5; clone_size: many; d_call: .; v_call: TRBV7-2; cdr3_nt: TGTGCCAGCAGCTCAGAGGTGGGGACTCCTCAAGAGACCCAGTACTTC; cdr3_aa: CASSSEVGTPQETQYF
j_call: TRBJ1-2; clone_size: many; d_call: TRBD1; v_call: TRBV10-1; cdr3_nt: TGCGCCAGCACCGAGTCCCCCGGGACAGGGCTTCATGGCTACACCTTC; cdr3_aa: CASTESPGTGLHGYTF
j_call: TRBJ2-3; clone_size: many; d_call: .; v_call: TRBV6-1; cdr3_nt: TGTGCCAGCAGACCGGGGAACTCCCCGCGGAGCACAGATACGCAGTATTTT; cdr3_aa: CASRPGNSPRSTDTQYF
j_call: TRBJ2-1; clone_size: many; d_call: .; v_call: TRBV4-3; cdr3_nt: TGCGCCAGCAGCCAAGAATGGCGTTATTGGGGCCTCTACAATGAGCAGTTCTTC; cdr3_aa: CASSQEWRYWGLYNEQFF